Following are 3 T cell receptor beta chains from one sample sequenced in a study of blood T cell repertoires in COVID-19. Measured with immunoSEQ multiplex PCR; TCRdb has only the in-frame clones, and not every one. The sample includes around 250,000 clones, roughly nine tenths of them seen just once. Sequenced: PBMCs or T cells enriched from blood (not recorded which). Receptors originate from a human donor in a cohort exposed to, infected with or recovered from COVID-19 (not recorded which). The donor label of this sample is uncertain.

CDR3 sequence reads: CASRRGRNTEAFF. The CDR3 region has the DNA TGTGCCAGCAGACGCGGGAGGAACACTGAAGCTTTCTTT. This rearrangement joins TRBV7-9 to TRBJ1-1; D remains ambiguous. The germline CDR1 and CDR2 sequences are SEHNR and FQNEAQ (reference sequence). CDR3 length equals 13 residues. V was pared by 6 bases and J by 1 base, with 9 bases between. Full variable domain (missing parts from reference TRBV7-9 and TRBJ1-1): DTGVSQNPRHKITKRGQNVTFRCDPISEHNRLYWYRQTLGQGPEFLTYFQNEAQLEKSRLLSDRFSAERPKGSFSTLEIQRTEQGDSAMYLCASRRGRNTEAFFGQGTRLTVV.

Comment on this clone: The identical CDR3 is also encoded by other nucleotide sequences in the sample. The CDR3 protein is CASSLAGTENEKLFF. CDR3 DNA sequence: TGCGCCAGCAGCTTGGCCGGGACTGAAAATGAAAAACTGTTTTTT. The V gene is TRBV5-1, the J gene TRBJ1-4, with D possibly TRBD1 on 5 matching bases. The CDR3 loop spans 15 amino acids. Germline loops: CDR1 SGHRS, CDR2 YFSETQ. Trimming shortened V by 0 bases and J by 5 bases, and 11 bases separated the two germline ends.

This chain connects TRBV7-9 to TRBJ1-2, with 8 bases identical to TRBD1. With V trimmed by 0 bases and J by 0 bases, 3 bases remained unmatched. CDR1 is SEHNR and CDR2 is FQNEAQ in the germline V gene (reference sequence). This CDR3 region has 16 residues. The CDR3 loop reads CASSLAGQVANYGYTF. The CDR3 DNA is TGTGCCAGCAGCTTAGCGGGACAGGTAGCTAACTATGGCTACACCTTC. Full variable domain (remainder filled in from reference TRBV7-9 and TRBJ1-2): DTGVSQNPRHKITKRGQNVTFRCDPISEHNRLYWYRQTLGQGPEFLTYFQNEAQLEKSRLLSDRFSAERPKGSFSTLEIQRTEQGDSAMYLCASSLAGQVANYGYTFGSGTRLTVV.